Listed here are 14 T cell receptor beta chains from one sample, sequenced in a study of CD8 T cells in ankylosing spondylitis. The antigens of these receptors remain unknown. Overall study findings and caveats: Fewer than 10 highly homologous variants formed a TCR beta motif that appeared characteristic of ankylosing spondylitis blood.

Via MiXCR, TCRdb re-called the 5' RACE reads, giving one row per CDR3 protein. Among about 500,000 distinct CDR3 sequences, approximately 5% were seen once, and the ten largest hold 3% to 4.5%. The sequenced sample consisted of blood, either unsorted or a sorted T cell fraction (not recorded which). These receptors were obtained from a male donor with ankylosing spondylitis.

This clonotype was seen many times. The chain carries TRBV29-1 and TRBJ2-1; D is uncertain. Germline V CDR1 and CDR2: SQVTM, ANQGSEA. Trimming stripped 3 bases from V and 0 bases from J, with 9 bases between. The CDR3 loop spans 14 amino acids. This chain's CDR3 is CSVDSSVSYNEQFF. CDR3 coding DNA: TGCAGCGTTGATTCGTCAGTCTCCTACAATGAGCAGTTCTTC.

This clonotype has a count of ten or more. CDR3 in DNA: TGTGCCAGCAGTCAGGGAATCGGGACTGAAGCTTTCTTT. Protein sequence: CASSQGIGTEAFF. The rearrangement links TRBV12-3 or TRBV12-4 to TRBJ1-1; D might be TRBD1 (5 bases). V lost 5 bases, J lost 5 bases, and 12 bases lay in between. The CDR3 is made up of 13 amino acids.

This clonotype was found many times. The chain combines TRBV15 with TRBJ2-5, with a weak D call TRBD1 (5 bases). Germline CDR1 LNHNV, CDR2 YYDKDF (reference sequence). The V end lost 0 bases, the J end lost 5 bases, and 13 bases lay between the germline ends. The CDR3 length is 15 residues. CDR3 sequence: CATSREWGPRETQYF. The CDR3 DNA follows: TGTGCCACCAGCAGAGAATGGGGCCCCAGGGAGACCCAGTACTTC.

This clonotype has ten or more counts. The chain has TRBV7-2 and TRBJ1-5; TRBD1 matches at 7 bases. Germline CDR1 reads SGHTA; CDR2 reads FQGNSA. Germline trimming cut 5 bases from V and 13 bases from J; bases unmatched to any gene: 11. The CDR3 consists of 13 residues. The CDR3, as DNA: TGTGCCAGCAGCCCGGACAGGCGAGGACCTCAGCATTTT. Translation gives CASSPDRRGPQHF.

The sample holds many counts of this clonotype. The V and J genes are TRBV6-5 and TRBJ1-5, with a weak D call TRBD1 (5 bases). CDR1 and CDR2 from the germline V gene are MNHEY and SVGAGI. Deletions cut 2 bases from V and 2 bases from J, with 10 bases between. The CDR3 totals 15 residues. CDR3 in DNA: TGTGCCAGCAGTTACGACGGGGCCGGCAATCAGCCCCAGCATTTT. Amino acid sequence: CASSYDGAGNQPQHF.

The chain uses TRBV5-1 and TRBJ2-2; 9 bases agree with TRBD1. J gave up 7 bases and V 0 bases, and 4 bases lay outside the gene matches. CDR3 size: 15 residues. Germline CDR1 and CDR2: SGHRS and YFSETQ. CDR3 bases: TGCGCCAGCAGCTTGGGGACAGGGGTGATCGGGGAGCTGTTTTTT. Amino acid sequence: CASSLGTGVIGELFF.

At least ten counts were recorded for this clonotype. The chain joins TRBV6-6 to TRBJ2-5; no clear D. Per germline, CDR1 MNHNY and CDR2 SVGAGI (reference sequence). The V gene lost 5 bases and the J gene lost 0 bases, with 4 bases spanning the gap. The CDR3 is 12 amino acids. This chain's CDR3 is CASSGDQETQYF. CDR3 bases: TGTGCCAGCAGTGGGGACCAAGAGACCCAGTACTTC.

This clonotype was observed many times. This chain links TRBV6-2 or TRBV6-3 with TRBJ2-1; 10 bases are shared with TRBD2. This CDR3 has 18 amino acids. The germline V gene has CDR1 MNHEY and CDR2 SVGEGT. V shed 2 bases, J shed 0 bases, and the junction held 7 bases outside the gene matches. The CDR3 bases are TGTGCCAGCAGTTACCCCGGACTAGCGGAGGGCTCCTACAATGAGCAGTTCTTC. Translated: CASSYPGLAEGSYNEQFF.

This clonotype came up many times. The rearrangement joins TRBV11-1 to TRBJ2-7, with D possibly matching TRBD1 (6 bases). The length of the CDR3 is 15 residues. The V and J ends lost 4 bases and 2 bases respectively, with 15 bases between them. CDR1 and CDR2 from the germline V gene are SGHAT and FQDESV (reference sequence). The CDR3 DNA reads TGTGCCAGCAGCTCGCAACAGGGTTCCCCCTACGAGCAGTACTTC. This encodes CASSSQQGSPYEQYF.

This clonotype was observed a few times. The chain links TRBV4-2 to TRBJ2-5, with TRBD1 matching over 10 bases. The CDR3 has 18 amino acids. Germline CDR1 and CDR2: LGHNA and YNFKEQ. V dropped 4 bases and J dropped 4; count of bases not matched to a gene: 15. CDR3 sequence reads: CASSPYNPGQGGGETQYF. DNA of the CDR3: TGTGCCAGCAGCCCATATAACCCAGGACAGGGGGGAGGAGAGACCCAGTACTTC.

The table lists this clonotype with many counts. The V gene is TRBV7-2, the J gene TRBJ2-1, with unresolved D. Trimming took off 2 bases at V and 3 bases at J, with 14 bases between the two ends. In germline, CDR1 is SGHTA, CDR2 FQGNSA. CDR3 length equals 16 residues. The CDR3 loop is CASSLNAALLYNEQFF. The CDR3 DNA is TGTGCCAGCAGCTTAAATGCAGCTCTCCTCTACAATGAGCAGTTCTTC. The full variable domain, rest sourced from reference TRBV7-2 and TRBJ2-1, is GAGVSQSPSNKVTEKGKDVELRCDPISGHTALYWYRQSLGQGLEFLIYFQGNSAPDKSGLPSDRFSAERTGGSVSTLTIQRTQQEDSAVYLCASSLNAALLYNEQFFGPGTRLTVL.

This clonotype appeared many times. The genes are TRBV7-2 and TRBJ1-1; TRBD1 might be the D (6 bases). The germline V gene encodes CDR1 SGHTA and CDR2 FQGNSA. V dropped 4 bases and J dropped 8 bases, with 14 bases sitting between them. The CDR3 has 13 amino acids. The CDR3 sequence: CASSYGQSGEAFF. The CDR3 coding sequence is TGTGCCAGCAGCTACGGACAGAGCGGAGAAGCTTTCTTT.

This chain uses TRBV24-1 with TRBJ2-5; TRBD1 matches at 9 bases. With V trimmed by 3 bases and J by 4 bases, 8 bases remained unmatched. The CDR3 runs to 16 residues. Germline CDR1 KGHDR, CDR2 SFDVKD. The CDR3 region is CATSDPGTGIGETQYF. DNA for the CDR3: TGTGCCACCAGTGATCCCGGGACAGGGATAGGAGAGACCCAGTACTTC.

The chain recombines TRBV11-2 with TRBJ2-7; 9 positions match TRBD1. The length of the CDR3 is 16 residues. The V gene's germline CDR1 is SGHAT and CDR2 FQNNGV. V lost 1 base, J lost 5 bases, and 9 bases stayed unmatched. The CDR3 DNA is TGTGCCAGCAGCTTAGGGAGGGGACAGGGTTCCGACGAGCAGTACTTC. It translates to CASSLGRGQGSDEQYF.